Listed here are 5 T cell receptor beta chains from one sample, sequenced in a study of blood T cell repertoires in COVID-19. Libraries were prepared by immunoSEQ multiplex PCR; TCRdb keeps only in-frame clonotypes and omits some of them. The sample has about 130,000 clones; just over 75% are singletons. The sequencing sample was made of peripheral blood. The receptors come from a human donor in a cohort sampled during active COVID-19.

This clone appeared once. V is TRBV2 and J is TRBJ1-1; possible D gene TRBD1, 6 bases. CDR3 size: 13 residues. Trimming removed 6 bases at V and 3 bases at J, with 11 bases between. The germline V gene encodes CDR1 SNHLY and CDR2 FYNNEI. The CDR3 protein is CASRLQGYTEAFF. As DNA, the CDR3 is TGTGCCAGCAGGTTACAGGGTTACACTGAAGCTTTCTTT.

This chain links TRBV28 with TRBJ2-7, with D perhaps TRBD1 (6 bases). This CDR3 is built from 14 residues. The V gene's germline CDR1 is MDHEN and CDR2 SYDVKM. The ends were cut back, 4 bases at V and 2 bases at J, with 12 bases in the middle. CDR3 sequence reads: CASSSPGQTYEQYF. The CDR3 nucleotides read TGTGCCAGCAGTTCCCCGGGACAAACCTACGAGCAGTACTTC. Full variable domain (remainder filled in from reference TRBV28 and TRBJ2-7): DVKVTQSSRYLVKRTGEKVFLECVQDMDHENMFWYRQDPGLGLRLIYFSYDVKMKEKGDIPEGYSVSREKKERFSLILESASTNQTSMYLCASSSPGQTYEQYFGPGTRLTVT.

The chain carries TRBV7-6 and TRBJ2-6; D call uncertain. CDR1 and CDR2 from the germline V gene are SGHVS and FNYEAQ. V was trimmed by 2 bases and J by 0 bases, leaving 11 bases between them. The CDR3 covers 17 residues. The CDR3 nucleotides read TGTGCCAGCAGCTTACACGATGTTAGCTCTGGGGCCAACGTCCTGACTTTC. Residues: CASSLHDVSSGANVLTF. Full variable domain (rest looked up from reference TRBV7-6 and TRBJ2-6): GAGVSQSPRYKVTKRGQDVALRCDPISGHVSLYWYRQALGQGPEFLTYFNYEAQQDKSGLPNDRFSAERPEGSISTLTIQRTEQRDSAMYRCASSLHDVSSGANVLTFGAGSRLTVL.

This chain uses TRBV2 with TRBJ1-2, with a possible D match to TRBD1 (6 bases). The CDR3 contains 15 residues. V gave up 6 bases and J gave up 8 bases, with 22 bases separating them. CDR1 is SNHLY, CDR2 FYNNEI, per germline. The CDR3 protein is CASSAQGKVRGGYTF. In nucleotides, the CDR3 is TGTGCCAGCAGCGCACAGGGAAAGGTTCGAGGGGGCTACACCTTC.

The chain links TRBV28 to TRBJ2-4; 9 nucleotides match TRBD2. V trimming: 8 bases; J trimming: 6 bases; junction bases outside the gene matches: 14. CDR1 is MDHEN, CDR2 SYDVKM, per germline. CDR3 size: 16 residues. CDR3 sequence (DNA): TGTGCCAGCTCTGGGCTGGGCGGGGGGGCCCGAAACATTCAGTACTTC. This translates into CASSGLGGGARNIQYF.